This T cell receptor beta chain was retrieved from a study of T-cell reconstitution after alpha-beta-depleted transplantation in children. Unique molecular identifiers were used to barcode this TCRbeta library. TCRdb independently ran MiXCR on the PCR reads; one entry per CDR3 protein. The sample consists of about 610,000 distinct CDR3 sequences, 8% to 11% of them appearing once. Germline values: CDR1 LNHNV, CDR2 YYDKDF (reference sequence). This CDR3 region has 15 residues. The V end lost 0 bases, the J end lost 5 bases, and 13 bases lay between the germline ends. This chain uses TRBV15 with TRBJ2-5, with unresolved D. Sequenced here: PBMCs from the stem cell graft donor, sampled from the stem cell graft. This sequence originates from a human donor who donated a stem cell graft to a child with acute myeloid leukemia. In DNA, the CDR3 is TGTGCCACCAGCAGAGATCGGTCCTCGAGGGAGACCCAGTACTTC. Amino acids: CATSRDRSSRETQYF.